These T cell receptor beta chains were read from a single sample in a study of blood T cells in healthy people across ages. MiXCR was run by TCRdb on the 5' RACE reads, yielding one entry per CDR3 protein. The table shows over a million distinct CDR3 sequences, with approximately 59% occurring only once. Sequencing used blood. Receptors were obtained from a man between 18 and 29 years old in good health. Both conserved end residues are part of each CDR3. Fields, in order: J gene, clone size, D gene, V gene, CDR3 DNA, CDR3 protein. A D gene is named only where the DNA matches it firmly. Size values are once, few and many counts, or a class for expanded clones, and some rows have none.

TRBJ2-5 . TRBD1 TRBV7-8 TGTGCCAGCAGCCCCTGGACAGGTTTCAGGGAGCAGTACTTC CASSPWTGFREQYF
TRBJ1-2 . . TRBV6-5 TGTGCCAGCAGTTTTGCCGAATCGAACTATGGCTACACCTTC CASSFAESNYGYTF
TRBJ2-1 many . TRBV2 TGTGCCAGCAATGCCTGGGTCGACAATGAGCAGTTCTTC CASNAWVDNEQFF
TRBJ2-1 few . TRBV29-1 TGCAGCGGACGGCCGGAAGGATTCTACAATGAGCAGTTCTTC CSGRPEGFYNEQFF
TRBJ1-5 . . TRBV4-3 TGCGCCAGCAGCCAAGACGACAGGCCCGAGGGCAATCAGCCCCAGCATTTT CASSQDDRPEGNQPQHF
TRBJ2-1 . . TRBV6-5 TGTGCCAGCAGTTACGGTGGGACTAATGAGCAGTTCTTC CASSYGGTNEQFF
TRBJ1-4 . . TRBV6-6 TGTACCAGCAGTTACGTACAGGGTGGCAATGAAAAACTGTTTTTT CTSSYVQGGNEKLFF
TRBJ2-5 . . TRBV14 TGTGCCAGCAGCCCTTTTAGGGGGACGGAGACCCAGTACTTC CASSPFRGTETQYF
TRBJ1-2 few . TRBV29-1 TGCAGCGTGGAACAGGGCGCCTATGGCTACACCTTC CSVEQGAYGYTF
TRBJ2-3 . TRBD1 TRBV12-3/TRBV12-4 TGTGCCGTCAATCGGGACAGGGGCACAGATACGCAGTATTTT CAVNRDRGTDTQYF